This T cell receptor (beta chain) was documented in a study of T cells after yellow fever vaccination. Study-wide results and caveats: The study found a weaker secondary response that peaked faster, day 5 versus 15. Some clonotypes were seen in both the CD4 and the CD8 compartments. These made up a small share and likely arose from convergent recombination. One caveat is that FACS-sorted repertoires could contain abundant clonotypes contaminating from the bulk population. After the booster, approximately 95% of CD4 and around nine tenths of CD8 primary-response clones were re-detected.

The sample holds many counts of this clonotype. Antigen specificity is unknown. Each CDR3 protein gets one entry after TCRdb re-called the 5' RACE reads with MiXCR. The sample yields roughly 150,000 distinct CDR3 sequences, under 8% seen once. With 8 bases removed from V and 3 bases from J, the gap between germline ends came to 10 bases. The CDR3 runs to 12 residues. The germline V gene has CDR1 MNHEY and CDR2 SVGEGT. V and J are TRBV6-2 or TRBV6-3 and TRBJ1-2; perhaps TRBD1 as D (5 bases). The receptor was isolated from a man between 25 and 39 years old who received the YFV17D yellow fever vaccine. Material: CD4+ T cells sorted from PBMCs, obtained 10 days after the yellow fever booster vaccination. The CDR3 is CASWGRHYGYTF. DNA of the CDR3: TGTGCCAGCTGGGGCAGACACTATGGCTACACCTTC.